This T cell receptor (beta chain) emerged from a study of blood T cells in healthy people across ages. Study observations and caveats: A strong correlation between TCR beta diversity and naive T cell percentage was seen.

Together with a sample-barcoded 5' primer, a J-beta primer mix was included in a second PCR lasting roughly 6 to 12 cycles. MiXCR was run by TCRdb on the 5' RACE reads, yielding one entry per CDR3 protein. The sample records about 1.4 million distinct CDR3 sequences, roughly 60% being singletons. Healthy Caucasian individuals from Russia aged 6 to 90 were enrolled as donors. It was around 10 milliliters of peripheral blood that were drawn from each donor. Isolation yielded PBMCs, at least 7 million per sample, in every case. This clonotype has only one observation. Its cognate antigen is unknown. The junction shows a germline mismatch at one end, possibly a read error. The TCR was taken from a young man in good health. Specimen: blood.

In DNA form, the CDR3 reads TGTGCCAGCAGCTTGTGGGGGCAGGACTTC. This codes for CASSLWGQDF. This chain joins TRBV5-5 and TRBJ2-4; TRBD1 is a possible D gene (6 bases). CDR1 and CDR2 (germline): SGHKS, YYEKEE (reference sequence). The CDR3 is 10 amino acids.